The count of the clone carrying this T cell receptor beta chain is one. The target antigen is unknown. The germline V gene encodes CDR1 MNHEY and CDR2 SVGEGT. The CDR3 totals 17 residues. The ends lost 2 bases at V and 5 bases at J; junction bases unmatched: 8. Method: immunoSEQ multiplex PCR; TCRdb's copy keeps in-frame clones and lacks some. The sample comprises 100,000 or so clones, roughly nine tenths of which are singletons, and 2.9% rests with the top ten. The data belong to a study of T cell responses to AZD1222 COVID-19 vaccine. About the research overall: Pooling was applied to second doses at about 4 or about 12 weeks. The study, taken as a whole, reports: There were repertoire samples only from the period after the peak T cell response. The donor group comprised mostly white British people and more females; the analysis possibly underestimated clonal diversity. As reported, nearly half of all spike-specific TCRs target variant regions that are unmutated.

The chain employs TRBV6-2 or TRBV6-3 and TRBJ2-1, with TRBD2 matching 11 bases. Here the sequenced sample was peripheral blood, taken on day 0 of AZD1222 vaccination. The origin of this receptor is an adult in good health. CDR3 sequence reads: CASSYAPPGLADNEQFF. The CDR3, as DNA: TGTGCCAGCAGTTACGCCCCCCCGGGACTAGCGGACAATGAGCAGTTCTTC.